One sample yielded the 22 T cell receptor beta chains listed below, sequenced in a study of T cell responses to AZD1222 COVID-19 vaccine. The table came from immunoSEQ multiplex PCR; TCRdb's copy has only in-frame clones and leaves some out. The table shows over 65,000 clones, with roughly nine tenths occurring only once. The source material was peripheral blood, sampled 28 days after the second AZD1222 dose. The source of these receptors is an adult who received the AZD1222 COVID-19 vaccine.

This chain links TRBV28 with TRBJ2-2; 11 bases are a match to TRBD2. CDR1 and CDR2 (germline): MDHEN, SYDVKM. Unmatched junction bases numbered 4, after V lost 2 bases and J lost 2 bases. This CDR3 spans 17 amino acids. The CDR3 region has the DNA TGTGCCAGCAGTTTACTAGCGGGGGGACCAAACACCGGGGAGCTGTTTTTT. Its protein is CASSLLAGGPNTGELFF.

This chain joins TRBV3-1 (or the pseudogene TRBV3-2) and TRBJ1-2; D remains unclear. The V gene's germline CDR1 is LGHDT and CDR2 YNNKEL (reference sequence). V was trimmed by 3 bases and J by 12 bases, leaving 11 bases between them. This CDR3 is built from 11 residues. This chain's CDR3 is CASSHQACNTF. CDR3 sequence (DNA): TGTGCCAGCAGCCATCAGGCCTGTAACACCTTC.

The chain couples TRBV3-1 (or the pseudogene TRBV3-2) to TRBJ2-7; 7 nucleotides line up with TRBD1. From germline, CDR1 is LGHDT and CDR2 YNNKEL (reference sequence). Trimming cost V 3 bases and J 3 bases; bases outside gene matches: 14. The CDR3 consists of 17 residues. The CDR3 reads CASSQISLRGLHYEQYF. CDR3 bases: TGTGCCAGCAGCCAGATCTCACTCAGGGGGTTGCACTACGAGCAGTACTTC.

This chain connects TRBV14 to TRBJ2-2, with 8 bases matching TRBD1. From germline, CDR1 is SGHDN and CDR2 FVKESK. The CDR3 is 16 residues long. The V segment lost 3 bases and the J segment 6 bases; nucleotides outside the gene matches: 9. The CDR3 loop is CASSHYLTGGAGELFF. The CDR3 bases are TGTGCCAGCAGCCACTATCTTACAGGGGGAGCCGGGGAGCTGTTTTTT.

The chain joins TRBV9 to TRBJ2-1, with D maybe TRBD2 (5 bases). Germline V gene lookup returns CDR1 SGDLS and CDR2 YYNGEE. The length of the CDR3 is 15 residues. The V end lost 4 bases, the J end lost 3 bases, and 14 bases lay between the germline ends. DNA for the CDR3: TGTGCCAGCAGCCCAGAAGCGACTATCTACAATGAGCAGTTCTTC. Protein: CASSPEATIYNEQFF.

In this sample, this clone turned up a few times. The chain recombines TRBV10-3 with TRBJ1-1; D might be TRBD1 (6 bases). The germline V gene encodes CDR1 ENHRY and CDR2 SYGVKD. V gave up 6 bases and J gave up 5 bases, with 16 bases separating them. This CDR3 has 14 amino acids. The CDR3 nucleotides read TGTGCCATCAGGAGGACAGTTTTGGAGACTGAAGCTTTCTTT. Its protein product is CAIRRTVLETEAFF.

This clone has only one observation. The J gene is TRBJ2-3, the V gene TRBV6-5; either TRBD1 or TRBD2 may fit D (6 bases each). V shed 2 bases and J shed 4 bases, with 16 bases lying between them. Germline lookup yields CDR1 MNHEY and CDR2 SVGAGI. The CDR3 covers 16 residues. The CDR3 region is CASSYGSGGAPDTQYF. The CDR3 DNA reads TGTGCCAGCAGTTACGGTTCCGGGGGCGCGCCAGATACGCAGTATTTT.

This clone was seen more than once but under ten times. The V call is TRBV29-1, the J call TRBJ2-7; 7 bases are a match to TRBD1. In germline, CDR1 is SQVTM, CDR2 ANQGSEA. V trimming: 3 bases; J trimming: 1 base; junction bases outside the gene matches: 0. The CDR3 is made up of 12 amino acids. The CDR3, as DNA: TGCAGCGTTGAGGGACAGTCCTACGAGCAGTACTTC. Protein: CSVEGQSYEQYF.

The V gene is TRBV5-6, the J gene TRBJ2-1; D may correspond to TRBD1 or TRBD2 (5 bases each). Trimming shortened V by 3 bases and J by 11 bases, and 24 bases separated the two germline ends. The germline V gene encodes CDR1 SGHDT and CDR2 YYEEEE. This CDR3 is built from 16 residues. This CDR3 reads CASSSRGRKVLVKQFF. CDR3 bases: TGTGCCAGCAGCTCACGGGGCCGCAAGGTATTAGTGAAGCAGTTCTTC. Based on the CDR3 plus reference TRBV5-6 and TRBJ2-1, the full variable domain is DAGVTQSPTHLIKTRGQQVTLRCSPKSGHDTVSWYQQALGQGPQFIFQYYEEEERQRGNFPDRFSGHQFPNYSSELNVNALLLGDSALYLCASSSRGRKVLVKQFFGPGTRLTVL.

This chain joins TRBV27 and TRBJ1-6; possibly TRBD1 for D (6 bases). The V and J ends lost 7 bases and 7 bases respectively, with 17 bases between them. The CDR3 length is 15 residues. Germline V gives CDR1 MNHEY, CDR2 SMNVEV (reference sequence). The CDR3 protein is CASNAHRASNSPLHF. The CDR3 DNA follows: TGTGCCAGCAACGCACACAGGGCTAGCAATTCACCCCTCCACTTT.

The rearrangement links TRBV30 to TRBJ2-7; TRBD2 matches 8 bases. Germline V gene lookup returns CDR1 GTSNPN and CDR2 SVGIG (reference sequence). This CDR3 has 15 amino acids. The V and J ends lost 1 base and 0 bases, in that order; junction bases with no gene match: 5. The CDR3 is CAWSAGTRASYEQYF. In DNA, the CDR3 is TGTGCCTGGAGTGCCGGGACTAGAGCCTCCTACGAGCAGTACTTC.

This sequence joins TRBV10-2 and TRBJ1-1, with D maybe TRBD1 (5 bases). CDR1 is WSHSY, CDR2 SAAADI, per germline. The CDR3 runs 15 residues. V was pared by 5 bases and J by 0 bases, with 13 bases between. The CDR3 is CASSSGDLMNTEAFF. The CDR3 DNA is TGCGCCAGCAGTTCGGGGGACCTCATGAACACTGAAGCTTTCTTT.

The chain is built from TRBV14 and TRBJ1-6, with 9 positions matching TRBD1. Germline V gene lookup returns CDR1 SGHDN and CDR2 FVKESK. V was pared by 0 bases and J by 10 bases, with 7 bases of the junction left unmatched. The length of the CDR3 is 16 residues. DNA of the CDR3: TGTGCCAGCAGCCAAGATTCTTGGACAGGGGTATCACCCCTCCACTTT. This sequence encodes CASSQDSWTGVSPLHF.

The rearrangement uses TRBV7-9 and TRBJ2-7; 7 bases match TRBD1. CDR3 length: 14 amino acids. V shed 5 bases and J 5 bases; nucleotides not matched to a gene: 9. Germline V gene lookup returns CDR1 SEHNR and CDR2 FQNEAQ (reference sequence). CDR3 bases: TGTGCCAGCAGCAAAAGCCCGACAGGGAACGAGCAGTACGTC. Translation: CASSKSPTGNEQYV.

This CDR3 is CASSLGTGGPRHWNEQFF. The CDR3 nucleotides read TGCGCCAGCAGCTTGGGGACAGGGGGTCCCAGGCATTGGAATGAGCAGTTCTTC. The chain uses TRBV5-1 and TRBJ2-1; 10 bases agree with TRBD1. Germline trimming cut 0 bases from V and 7 bases from J; bases unmatched to any gene: 13. CDR3 length equals 18 residues. CDR1 SGHRS and CDR2 YFSETQ come from the germline V gene. Variable domain in full (rest from reference TRBV5-1 and TRBJ2-1): KAGVTQTPRYLIKTRGQQVTLSCSPISGHRSVSWYQQTPGQGLQFLFEYFSETQRNKGNFPGRFSGRQFSNSRSEMNVSTLELGDSALYLCASSLGTGGPRHWNEQFFGPGTRLTVL.

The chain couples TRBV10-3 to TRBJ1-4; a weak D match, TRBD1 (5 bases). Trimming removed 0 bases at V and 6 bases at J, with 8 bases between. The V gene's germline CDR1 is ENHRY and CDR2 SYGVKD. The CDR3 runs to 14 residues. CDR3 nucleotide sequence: TGTGCCATCAGTGAGTCTGGGGCGGATGAAAAACTGTTTTTT. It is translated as CAISESGADEKLFF.

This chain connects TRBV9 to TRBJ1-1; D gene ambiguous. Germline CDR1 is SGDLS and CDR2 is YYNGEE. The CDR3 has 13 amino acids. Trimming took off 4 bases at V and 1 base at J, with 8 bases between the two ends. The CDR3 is CASSIGGNTEAFF. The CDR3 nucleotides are TGTGCCAGCAGCATAGGAGGGAACACTGAAGCTTTCTTT.

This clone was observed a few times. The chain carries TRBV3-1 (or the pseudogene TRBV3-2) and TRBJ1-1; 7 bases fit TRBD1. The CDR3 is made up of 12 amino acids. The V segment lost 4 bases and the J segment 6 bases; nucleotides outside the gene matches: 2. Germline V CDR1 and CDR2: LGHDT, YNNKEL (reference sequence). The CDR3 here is CASSLQGSEAFF. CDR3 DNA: TGTGCCAGCAGCCTACAGGGGTCTGAAGCTTTCTTT.

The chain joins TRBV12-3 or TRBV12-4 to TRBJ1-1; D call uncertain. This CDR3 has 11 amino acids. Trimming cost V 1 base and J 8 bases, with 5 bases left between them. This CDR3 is CASSLGKEAFF. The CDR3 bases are TGTGCCAGCAGTTTAGGCAAAGAAGCTTTCTTT.

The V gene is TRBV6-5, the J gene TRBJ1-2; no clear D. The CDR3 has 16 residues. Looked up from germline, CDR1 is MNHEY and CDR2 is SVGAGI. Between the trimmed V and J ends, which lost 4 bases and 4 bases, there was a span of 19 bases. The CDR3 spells CASSWSRLLGAYGYTF. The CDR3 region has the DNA TGTGCCAGCAGTTGGTCCCGCCTCCTTGGAGCCTATGGCTACACCTTC.

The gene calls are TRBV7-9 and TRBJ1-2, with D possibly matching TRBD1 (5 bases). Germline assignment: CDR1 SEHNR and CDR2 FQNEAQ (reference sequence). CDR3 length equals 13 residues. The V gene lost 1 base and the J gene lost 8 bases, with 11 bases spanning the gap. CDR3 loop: CASSLVGTEGYTF. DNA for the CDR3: TGTGCCAGCAGCTTAGTAGGGACCGAAGGCTACACCTTC.

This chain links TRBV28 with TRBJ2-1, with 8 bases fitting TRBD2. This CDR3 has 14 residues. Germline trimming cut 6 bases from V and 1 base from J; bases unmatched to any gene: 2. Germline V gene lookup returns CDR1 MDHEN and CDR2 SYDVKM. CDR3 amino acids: CASSGGASYNEQFF. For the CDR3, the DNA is TGTGCCAGCAGCGGGGGGGCTTCCTACAATGAGCAGTTCTTC.